These T cell receptor beta chains were read from a single sample in a study of CD8+CD57+ T cells in acquired aplastic anemia. TCRdb fed the reads into MiXCR, producing one record per CDR3 protein. The sample yields 150,000 or so distinct CDR3 sequences, about half seen once. Source material: sorted CD4+, CD8+, or CD8+CD57+ T cells (not recorded which) from PBMCs. These receptors all stem from a human donor with aplastic anemia. The CDR3 runs from the conserved cysteine through the conserved F or W. A D gene is named only where the DNA matches it firmly. The size entry is marked missing in some rows and otherwise reads once, few, many or a size class.

CDR3,DNA,J,V,D,size
CAISESQLEQYF,TGTGCCATCAGTGAGTCACAACTCGAGCAGTACTTC,TRBJ2-7,TRBV10-3,.,few
CASSQGLMGSGEKLFF,TGCGCCAGCAGCCAAGGTCTCATGGGATCGGGTGAAAAACTGTTTTTT,TRBJ1-4,TRBV4-3,.,many
CASTPPAVYGNEAFF,TGTGCCAGTACCCCCCCCGCGGTCTACGGAAACGAAGCTTTCTTT,TRBJ1-1,TRBV19,.,many
CASSHRETEAFF,TGTGCCAGCAGTCACCGGGAAACTGAAGCTTTCTTT,TRBJ1-1,TRBV6-5,.,many
CSVRGITSNEKLFF,TGCAGCGTTCGGGGAATAACTAGTAATGAAAAACTGTTTTTT,TRBJ1-4,TRBV29-1,.,many
CASSSPGQGTAGGGELFF,TGTGCCAGCAGCTCGCCGGGACAGGGGACTGCGGGAGGCGGGGAGCTGTTTTTT,TRBJ2-2,TRBV11-2,TRBD1,.
CSANHWTSGSYNEQFF,TGCAGTGCTAACCATTGGACTAGCGGGAGCTACAATGAGCAGTTCTTC,TRBJ2-1,TRBV20-1,TRBD2,many
CASSYSLGIAVPYNEQFF,TGTGCCAGCAGCTACTCCCTCGGGATAGCGGTCCCCTACAATGAGCAGTTCTTC,TRBJ2-1,TRBV7-9,.,many
CASSSRGRLNSPLHF,TGTGCCAGCAGCTCCAGGGGCCGGTTGAATTCACCCCTCCACTTT,TRBJ1-6,TRBV7-2,.,many
CASSDETQYF,TGTGCCAGCAGTGATGAGACCCAGTACTTC,TRBJ2-5,TRBV2,.,once
CATSDSTPALVYNEQFF,TGTGCCACCAGTGATTCCACCCCCGCCCTAGTCTACAATGAGCAGTTCTTC,TRBJ2-1,TRBV24-1,.,many
CSVGGTLSSYNEQFF,TGCAGCGTTGGTGGGACTTTGAGCTCCTACAATGAGCAGTTCTTC,TRBJ2-1,TRBV29-1,.,once
CATRDPGGYTQYF,TGTGCCACCCGGGACCCCGGGGGATATACGCAGTATTTT,TRBJ2-3,TRBV6-4,.,many
CASSLAGLTQYF,TGTGCCAGCAGCTTAGCCGGGCTAACCCAGTACTTC,TRBJ2-5,TRBV7-6,.,.
CASSPIRREETQYF,TGTGCCAGCAGTCCCATAAGGAGGGAAGAGACCCAGTACTTC,TRBJ2-5,TRBV2,.,.
CASSQNPGGSYGYTF,TGTGCCAGCAGCCAGAACCCCGGGGGCTCCTATGGCTACACCTTC,TRBJ1-2,TRBV3-1,.,.
CSLSQGANYGYTF,TGCAGCTTATCTCAGGGGGCTAACTATGGCTACACCTTC,TRBJ1-2,TRBV29-1,TRBD1,.
CASSFQGYNSYEQYF,TGTGCCAGCAGTTTCCAGGGTTACAATTCCTACGAGCAGTACTTC,TRBJ2-7,TRBV2,.,.
CASSLVGYTGELFF,TGTGCCAGCAGCTTAGTCGGGTACACCGGGGAGCTGTTTTTT,TRBJ2-2,TRBV7-2,.,many